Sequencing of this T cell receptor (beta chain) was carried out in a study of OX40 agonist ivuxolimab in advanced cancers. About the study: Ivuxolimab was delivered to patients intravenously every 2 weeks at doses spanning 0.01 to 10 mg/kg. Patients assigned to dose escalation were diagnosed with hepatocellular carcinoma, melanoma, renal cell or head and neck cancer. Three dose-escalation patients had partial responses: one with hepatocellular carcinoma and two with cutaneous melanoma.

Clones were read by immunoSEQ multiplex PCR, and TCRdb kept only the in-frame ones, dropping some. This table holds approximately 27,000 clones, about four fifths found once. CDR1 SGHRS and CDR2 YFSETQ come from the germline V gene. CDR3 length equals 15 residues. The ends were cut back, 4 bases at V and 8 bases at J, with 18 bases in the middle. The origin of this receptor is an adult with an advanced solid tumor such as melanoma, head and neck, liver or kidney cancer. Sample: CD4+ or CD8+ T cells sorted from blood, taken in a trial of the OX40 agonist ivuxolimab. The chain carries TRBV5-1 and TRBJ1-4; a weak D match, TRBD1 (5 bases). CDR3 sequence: CASSPGHAKGEKLFF. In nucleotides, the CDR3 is TGCGCCAGCAGCCCCGGACACGCGAAGGGGGAAAAACTGTTTTTT. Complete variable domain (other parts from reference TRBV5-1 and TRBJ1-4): KAGVTQTPRYLIKTRGQQVTLSCSPISGHRSVSWYQQTPGQGLQFLFEYFSETQRNKGNFPGRFSGRQFSNSRSEMNVSTLELGDSALYLCASSPGHAKGEKLFFGSGTQLSVL.